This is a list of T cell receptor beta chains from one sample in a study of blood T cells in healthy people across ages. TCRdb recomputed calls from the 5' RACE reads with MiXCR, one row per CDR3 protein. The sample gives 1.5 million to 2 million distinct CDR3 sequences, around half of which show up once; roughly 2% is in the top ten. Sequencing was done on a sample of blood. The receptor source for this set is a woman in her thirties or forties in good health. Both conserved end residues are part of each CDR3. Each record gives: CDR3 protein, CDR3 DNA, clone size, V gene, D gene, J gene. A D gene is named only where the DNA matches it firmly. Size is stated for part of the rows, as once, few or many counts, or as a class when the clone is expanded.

CDR3: CASSYSGGINEQFF
DNA: TGTGCCAGCAGTTACTCCGGGGGGATCAATGAGCAGTTCTTC
size: .
V: TRBV6-2/TRBV6-3
D: TRBD2
J: TRBJ2-1

CDR3: CASSPDRTNEKLFF
DNA: TGCGCCAGCAGCCCCGACAGGACTAATGAAAAACTGTTTTTT
size: few
V: TRBV5-1
D: .
J: TRBJ1-4

CDR3: CSVDSAGGFYNEQFF
DNA: TGCAGCGTTGATTCGGCGGGGGGCTTCTACAATGAGCAGTTCTTC
size: .
V: TRBV29-1
D: TRBD2
J: TRBJ2-1

CDR3: CASSSQSTGQYEQYF
DNA: TGTGCCAGCAGCTCTCAGTCGACAGGGCAGTACGAGCAGTACTTC
size: .
V: TRBV7-2
D: TRBD1
J: TRBJ2-7

CDR3: CASSQVVLAGTYEQYF
DNA: TGCGCCAGCAGCCAAGTTGTACTAGCGGGAACCTACGAGCAGTACTTC
size: few
V: TRBV4-1
D: TRBD2
J: TRBJ2-7

CDR3: CASRRSPQSSYFYEQYF
DNA: TGTGCCAGCAGGCGTTCTCCCCAGTCTAGCTATTTCTACGAGCAGTACTTC
size: .
V: TRBV11-2
D: .
J: TRBJ2-7

CDR3: CSAELQGMDYNEQYF
DNA: TGCAGCGCTGAGTTACAGGGGATGGACTACAATGAGCAGTACTTC
size: once
V: TRBV29-1
D: .
J: TRBJ2-5

CDR3: CASSSGIWTGDGYTF
DNA: TGCGCCAGCAGCTCCGGAATATGGACAGGGGATGGCTACACCTTC
size: once
V: TRBV5-1
D: TRBD1
J: TRBJ1-2

CDR3: CSVEVVGKNIQYF
DNA: TGCAGCGTTGAGGTTGTTGGCAAAAACATTCAGTACTTC
size: few
V: TRBV29-1
D: .
J: TRBJ2-4

CDR3: CASSQEGGSGGGETQYF
DNA: TGTGCCAGCAGCCAAGAAGGGGGTAGCGGGGGTGGAGAGACCCAGTACTTC
size: .
V: TRBV4-2
D: TRBD2
J: TRBJ2-5

CDR3: CSAYRDLGFEQFF
DNA: TGCAGCGCATACCGGGACTTAGGGTTTGAGCAGTTCTTC
size: few
V: TRBV20-1
D: .
J: TRBJ2-1

CDR3: CASSYSASQETQYF
DNA: TGTGCCAGCAGTTATAGTGCCAGTCAAGAGACCCAGTACTTC
size: many
V: TRBV6-5
D: .
J: TRBJ2-5

CDR3: CASLGQGDTEAFF
DNA: TGTGCCAGTTTGGGACAGGGCGACACTGAAGCTTTCTTT
size: .
V: TRBV12-3/TRBV12-4
D: TRBD1
J: TRBJ1-1

CDR3: CASSKDRGHEKLFF
DNA: TGTGCCAGCAGCAAAGACAGGGGGCATGAAAAACTGTTTTTT
size: .
V: TRBV7-2
D: TRBD1
J: TRBJ1-4

CDR3: CASSRGGQGYDLHF
DNA: TGTGCCAGCAGTCGGGGGGGACAGGGGTACGACCTCCACTTT
size: .
V: TRBV27
D: TRBD1
J: TRBJ1-6

CDR3: CASSPRDFSYEQYF
DNA: TGTGCCAGCAGCCCCCGGGATTTCTCCTACGAGCAGTACTTC
size: .
V: TRBV11-1
D: .
J: TRBJ2-7

CDR3: CSARRLSFSTDTQYF
DNA: TGCAGTGCCAGAAGACTAAGTTTTAGCACAGATACGCAGTATTTT
size: .
V: TRBV20-1
D: .
J: TRBJ2-3

CDR3: CASSQQDPRQGGVEAFF
DNA: TGTGCCAGCAGTCAACAAGATCCGCGACAGGGCGGGGTGGAAGCTTTCTTT
size: .
V: TRBV4-2
D: TRBD1
J: TRBJ1-1

CDR3: CASSHRTEMNTEAFF
DNA: TGCGCCAGCAGCCACCGGACAGAGATGAACACTGAAGCTTTCTTT
size: .
V: TRBV4-3
D: .
J: TRBJ1-1

CDR3: CSARDSTSGGQDTQYF
DNA: TGCAGTGCTAGAGATTCGACTAGCGGGGGGCAGGATACGCAGTATTTT
size: .
V: TRBV20-1
D: TRBD2
J: TRBJ2-3

CDR3: CASSRDRDSGAYEQYF
DNA: TGTGCCAGCAGTCGAGATCGGGACAGTGGGGCCTACGAGCAGTACTTC
size: few
V: TRBV4-2
D: TRBD1
J: TRBJ2-7

CDR3: CASSWIGDSNEQFF
DNA: TGTGCCAGCAGCTGGATTGGGGACAGCAATGAGCAGTTCTTC
size: few
V: TRBV7-2
D: TRBD1
J: TRBJ2-1

CDR3: CASIPPMEAKNIQYF
DNA: TGTGCCAGTATCCCCCCGATGGAAGCCAAAAACATCCAGTACTTC
size: .
V: TRBV2
D: .
J: TRBJ2-4

CDR3: CASSIHDSYNEQYF
DNA: TGTGCCAGCAGCATCCACGATTCCTACAATGAGCAGTACTTC
size: .
V: TRBV7-2
D: .
J: TRBJ2-5

CDR3: CASSRSVSNQPQHF
DNA: TGTGCCAGCAGTCGCTCAGTTAGTAATCAGCCCCAGCATTTT
size: few
V: TRBV28
D: .
J: TRBJ1-5

CDR3: CAGTGSHTDTQYF
DNA: TGTGCCGGCACAGGCTCCCACACAGATACGCAGTATTTT
size: .
V: TRBV28
D: .
J: TRBJ2-3

CDR3: CASSLAGVGTNEKLFF
DNA: TGTGCCAGCAGCTTAGCAGGGGTAGGAACTAATGAGAAACTGTTTTTT
size: .
V: TRBV7-2
D: .
J: TRBJ1-4

CDR3: CASSPRDRDGGYTF
DNA: TGTGCCAGCAGCCCCCGGGACAGGGATGGTGGCTACACCTTC
size: .
V: TRBV3-1
D: TRBD1
J: TRBJ1-2

CDR3: CSAGPVGEKLFF
DNA: TGCAGTGCTGGCCCCGTCGGGGAAAAACTGTTTTTT
size: .
V: TRBV20-1
D: .
J: TRBJ1-4

CDR3: CASSPFIQGENYGYTF
DNA: TGTGCCAGCTCACCGTTTATCCAGGGGGAGAACTATGGCTACACCTTC
size: .
V: TRBV18
D: TRBD1
J: TRBJ1-2

CDR3: CSVEEVRGSTYEQYF
DNA: TGCAGCGTTGAAGAGGTCAGGGGGAGCACCTACGAGCAGTACTTC
size: many
V: TRBV29-1
D: TRBD1
J: TRBJ2-7

CDR3: CASSRYRGDTDTQYF
DNA: TGTGCCAGCAGCAGATACAGGGGCGACACAGATACGCAGTATTTT
size: once
V: TRBV4-2
D: TRBD1
J: TRBJ2-3

CDR3: CASSQGPPAAQETQYF
DNA: TGCGCCAGCAGCCAAGGCCCCCCGGCAGCCCAAGAGACCCAGTACTTC
size: few
V: TRBV4-1
D: .
J: TRBJ2-5

CDR3: CASRSRLPQGQFF
DNA: TGTGCCAGCAGAAGTCGGCTACCTCAGGGGCAGTTCTTC
size: .
V: TRBV6-2/TRBV6-3
D: .
J: TRBJ2-1

CDR3: CASSRPLGTQYF
DNA: TGTGCCAGCAGCCGACCCTTGGGGACCCAGTACTTC
size: .
V: TRBV7-2
D: .
J: TRBJ2-5

CDR3: CASSLKYPGSGANVLTF
DNA: TGTGCCAGCAGCCTTAAATATCCAGGGTCTGGGGCCAACGTCCTGACTTTC
size: .
V: TRBV9
D: .
J: TRBJ2-6

CDR3: CASSADGTGVGEKLFF
DNA: TGTGCCAGCAGTGCCGACGGGACAGGGGTAGGAGAAAAACTGTTTTTT
size: .
V: TRBV6-2/TRBV6-3
D: TRBD1
J: TRBJ1-4

CDR3: CASSQSLAGGPSSSYNEQFF
DNA: TGCGCCAGCAGCCAGTCCTTAGCGGGGGGGCCTAGTAGCTCCTACAATGAGCAGTTCTTC
size: .
V: TRBV4-3
D: TRBD2
J: TRBJ2-1

CDR3: CASTSLGGGLVKNIQYF
DNA: TGTGCCAGCACCAGTCTGGGGGGGGGATTGGTCAAAAACATTCAGTACTTC
size: .
V: TRBV27
D: TRBD2
J: TRBJ2-4

CDR3: CASRDRGLSQPQHF
DNA: TGTGCCAGCAGGGACAGGGGGCTAAGTCAGCCCCAGCATTTT
size: .
V: TRBV2
D: TRBD1
J: TRBJ1-5

CDR3: CASRGRDRDYNEQFF
DNA: TGTGCCAGCAGAGGCCGGGACAGGGACTACAATGAGCAGTTCTTC
size: .
V: TRBV6-5
D: TRBD1
J: TRBJ2-1

CDR3: CASSLSDSPYEQYF
DNA: TGTGCCAGCAGTTTATCTGACTCGCCCTACGAGCAGTACTTC
size: .
V: TRBV12-3/TRBV12-4
D: .
J: TRBJ2-7

CDR3: CASSSENRGRNYGYTF
DNA: TGTGCCAGCAGCTCAGAGAATAGGGGCCGCAACTATGGCTACACCTTC
size: .
V: TRBV7-2
D: .
J: TRBJ1-2

CDR3: CAIKGAGMNSPLHF
DNA: TGTGCCATCAAGGGGGCAGGGATGAATTCACCCCTCCACTTT
size: few
V: TRBV10-3
D: TRBD1
J: TRBJ1-6

CDR3: CASSHLVSGLEGDTQYF
DNA: TGTGCCAGCAGCCACCTAGTTAGCGGGCTCGAAGGAGATACGCAGTATTTT
size: few
V: TRBV14
D: TRBD2
J: TRBJ2-3

CDR3: CASSQDSISGYTF
DNA: TGTGCCAGCAGCCAAGATTCTATTTCGGGCTACACCTTC
size: .
V: TRBV4-2
D: .
J: TRBJ1-2

CDR3: CASSQDRRHSEGANVLTF
DNA: TGCGCCAGCAGCCAAGATCGTAGGCACAGTGAAGGGGCCAACGTCCTGACTTTC
size: .
V: TRBV4-3
D: .
J: TRBJ2-6

CDR3: CASSDQGGRQYF
DNA: TGTGCCAGCAGTGATCAAGGGGGGCGACAGTACTTC
size: .
V: TRBV6-1
D: .
J: TRBJ2-5

CDR3: CASSLDYPTQYF
DNA: TGTGCCAGCAGCTTAGATTACCCTACCCAGTACTTC
size: few
V: TRBV7-2
D: .
J: TRBJ2-5

CDR3: CASSSDLAGDAANTDTQYF
DNA: TGTGCCAGCAGCTCCGACCTAGCGGGGGATGCTGCTAACACAGATACGCAGTATTTT
size: few
V: TRBV7-2
D: TRBD2
J: TRBJ2-3

CDR3: CASTGGASNEKLFF
DNA: TGTGCCAGCACGGGGGGGGCTTCCAACGAAAAACTGTTTTTT
size: .
V: TRBV2
D: .
J: TRBJ1-4

CDR3: CASSRVRGTGTQYF
DNA: TGTGCCAGCAGCCGGGTCAGGGGGACTGGGACCCAGTACTTC
size: once
V: TRBV7-2
D: .
J: TRBJ2-5

CDR3: CASSSVGLADNTDTQYF
DNA: TGTGCCAGCAGTAGCGTGGGACTAGCGGACAACACAGATACGCAGTATTTT
size: .
V: TRBV6-1
D: TRBD2
J: TRBJ2-3

CDR3: CSASSTGISYEQYF
DNA: TGCAGTGCTAGTAGTACGGGGATATCCTACGAGCAGTACTTC
size: .
V: TRBV20-1
D: .
J: TRBJ2-7

CDR3: CASTLNPGLKGTQNTEAFF
DNA: TGTGCCAGCACCCTCAATCCTGGACTTAAGGGGACCCAGAACACTGAAGCTTTCTTT
size: once
V: TRBV7-2
D: .
J: TRBJ1-1

CDR3: CATSDPRTGEKLFF
DNA: TGTGCCACCAGTGATCCCAGGACGGGAGAAAAACTGTTTTTT
size: .
V: TRBV24-1
D: .
J: TRBJ1-4

CDR3: CASRGTEFIHEQFF
DNA: TGTGCCAGCCGGGGGACGGAGTTTATCCATGAGCAGTTCTTC
size: .
V: TRBV12-3/TRBV12-4
D: .
J: TRBJ2-1

CDR3: CAISERGGGPHTQYF
DNA: TGTGCCATCAGTGAGAGGGGGGGTGGACCACATACGCAGTATTTT
size: .
V: TRBV10-3
D: .
J: TRBJ2-3

CDR3: CSASSRLSGAIDNEQFF
DNA: TGCAGTGCTTCCTCTCGTCTAAGCGGGGCCATTGACAATGAGCAGTTCTTC
size: few
V: TRBV20-1
D: TRBD2
J: TRBJ2-1

CDR3: CAVQGPQETQYF
DNA: TGTGCGGTACAGGGTCCCCAAGAGACCCAGTACTTC
size: few
V: TRBV28
D: .
J: TRBJ2-5